Given below is one TCR beta chain in context. The table lists this clone with a few counts. This receptor's antigen is unknown. No quality values exist for individual bases; no much larger clone is one base distant. The data were obtained in a study of cytomegalovirus exposure and HLA in healthy donors (dated by TCRdb to 2017 to 2019). A note on the overall study: According to an earlier analysis of around 600 of the donors, about 179 million T cells yielded 95 million to 140 million unique TCR beta sequences and about 300 Gb of sequence data. The study was designed to test whether signatures of past pathogen exposure could be identified by cataloging public T cell receptors. HLA typing covered class I and class II loci at four-digit resolution. Four or five DR-DQ haplotypes were handled as single units for association and clustering, since linkage in the cohort was strong. On average, roughly 200,000 unique TCR beta nucleotide sequences were sequenced per donor among a few hundred genotyped donors of the cohort, with 15% to 20% of those sequences being non-productive. Typing coverage differed by locus: A, B, C, DRB1 and DQB1 were typed in about 620-640 donors, DQA1 in around 500, DPA1 in some 600, and DPB1 in just under 480. To predict cytomegalovirus infection status, the study brought together high-throughput TCR immunosequencing, statistical association of individual TCRs with disease status, and machine learning. An earlier analysis of fewer than 700 of the donors applied high-throughput TCR beta sequencing to assess whether each TCR beta V gene segment acted as functional or pseudogenic. Every discovery cohort repertoire had been produced on one sequencing platform. Besides the first cohort of about 730 subjects, a separate validation cohort made up of 120 different subjects was used. Alongside the repertoire data, information on donor age, sex, ethnicity and CMV serostatus was compiled. The study profiled the T cell repertoires of more than 500 subjects by immunosequencing and related them to cytomegalovirus serostatus. In a later genetic analysis, genome-wide SNP genotypes for about three fifths of the roughly 670 donors were used, and that subset was treated as a discovery cohort. About 320 gigabases of sequencing data and approximately 80 million unique TCR sequences were included in an early release covering several hundred HLA-typed donors. Of the 398 genotyped donors, approximately 83% fell in the genetic ancestry cluster associated with self-reported Caucasian donors. The later analysis used no new phenotypic data to find candidate immune exposures, relying instead on TCR beta sequences and their occurrence across donors. A later analysis re-examined previously published TCR beta repertoires from hundreds of donors and added high-resolution HLA genotyping to investigate patterns of TCR occurrence. General findings and caveats noted by the study authors: Broadly in line with IMGT annotations, most TCR beta V segments showed up in productive rearrangements about 87% or about 30% of the time in an earlier analysis of approximately 640 of the donors. A cluster of highly shared sequence variants was judged likely to represent a technical artifact of the sequencing pipeline. CMV serostatus was the only immune exposure information available for the cohort. The classifier was reported to diagnose cytomegalovirus status with high specificity and sensitivity in both the original and validation cohorts. Sequencing depth was assumed to be roughly uniform across donors in the presence/absence analyses, though that assumption may not hold. Linkage disequilibrium might explain the correlated functional status among segregating V segments, but an unknown experimental factor could not be excluded. In vitro tests confirmed that a few of the cytomegalovirus-associated TCR beta chains recognize cytomegalovirus antigens. Specific HLA alleles were associated with 15,000 to 20,000 TCR beta sequences at a false discovery rate of 0.05 in a later analysis. Some IMGT-functional V segments, including TRBV6-2 and TRBV6-3, could not be told apart with the 87-base-pair reads, so those segments were excluded. Strong co-occurrence of HLA alleles, especially DR and DQ, made assigning TCR associations to individual alleles difficult. According to a later analysis, TCR association rates differed among HLA loci, with DRB1 alleles showing the most associated TCRs and HLA-C alleles showing the fewest. According to the authors, the approach could potentially be generalized to other disease states and immunological phenotypes. According to a later genetic analysis, donors in an Asian-associated ancestry cluster had fewer N-insertions in productive TCRs than the approximately 690-donor mean. Only TCR beta chains were sequenced in this cohort, and the absence of alpha or paired-chain data limited detectable features. A later genetic analysis associated a missense DCLRE1C variant with V-gene and J-gene trimming of TCR beta chains, and an independent cohort replicated the association. In the study, 164 TCR beta chains were listed as associated with cytomegalovirus. A later analysis found that most CMV-associated TCR beta chains appeared HLA-restricted, with HLA associations seemingly driven largely by CMV exposure. In a later analysis, several top co-occurrence clusters were reported to appear linked to parvovirus B19, influenza, CMV and Epstein-Barr virus. Because some donors lacked HLA typing at each locus, the association tests relied only on the typed subset. A further reported finding was that TCR beta sequences accurately predicted the HLA-A and HLA-B alleles for most subjects in the first cohort. Because counts were too low, 15 to 20 rarely observed V segments, including chromosome 9 orphons, were left out of the earlier analysis of roughly 600 of the donors. In a later analysis, HLA-associated TCR beta chains were found to be more clonally expanded and to have lower generation probabilities than equally common non-associated chains. While some public TCRs were present in many individuals, most TCR sequences turned up only very rarely across donors.

The method behind the library was the immunoSEQ multiplex PCR assay. For the multiplex PCR, a mixture combining 60 forward primers for TCR Vbeta segments and 13 reverse primers for TCR Jbeta segments was used. The CDR3 region of rearranged TCR beta genes was amplified from genomic DNA with a multiplex PCR assay. On the Illumina HiSeq System, the amplified TCR beta libraries were sequenced as 87-base-pair reads. In the source study's methods: A later analysis counted 65 million to 90 million unique TCR beta chains across the 550 to 700 repertoires, and some 11 million of these chains were shared by at least two donors. To remove PCR and sequencing errors, raw reads were error-corrected and collapsed into unique sequences using a nearest-neighbor algorithm that merged closely related sequences. CDR3 sequences were aligned to IMGT reference sequences to assign V, D and J gene segments. For a sequence to be retained, a match of at least six nucleotides was required to both a V gene segment and a J gene segment. Rearrangements were called productive when the CDR3 lacked stop codons and stayed in frame with V and J; all others were non-productive. CDR3 was defined by IMGT convention, running from the second conserved V-encoded cysteine to the conserved J-encoded phenylalanine. Sequences without an unambiguous match to a single V gene segment were excluded from the earlier analysis of about 640 of the donors. An earlier analysis of a few hundred of the donors classified V segments as functional when productive rearrangements were above 56.7% and as segregating when the standard deviation between donors was above 5%. A statistical classification framework was built for diagnosing cytomegalovirus status from the catalog of TCR beta chain sequences. In a later analysis, V and J genes were assigned by comparing TCR nucleotide sequences against IMGT/GENE-DB human TR gene sequences. The TCRdist pipeline was used in a later analysis to assign CDR3 sequences and most-parsimonious VDJ recombination scenarios. In a later analysis, each TCR beta chain was defined by its CDR3 amino acid sequence together with its V-gene family, and reads without a unique V-gene family were excluded. In a later analysis, 450 to 600 highly shared, low-generation-probability nucleotide sequences were removed to address suspected cross-contamination and a sequencing artifact. A later analysis calculated a clonal expansion index for each public chain from normalized within-repertoire ranks of inferred template counts. Generation probabilities in a later analysis came from a VDJ recombination model fitted to out-of-frame rearrangements, and those results were checked against IGoR. In a later analysis, hypergeometric tests were used to score TCR-TCR, TCR-HLA and TCR-CMV co-occurrence, with a repertoire-size bias correction applied to TCR pairs. False discovery rates were estimated in a later analysis by permuting HLA or CMV assignments 20 times. In a later analysis, co-occurring TCRs were grouped with DBSCAN, and TCRdist sequence similarity was added when clustering was performed within HLA-allele-positive subsets. For co-occurrence clustering, repertoires with fewer than 30,000 or more than 120,000 public chains were excluded, along with roughly 5 repertoires with anomalous nucleotide sharing. What TCRdb holds here is the immuneACCESS table cut down to in-frame rearrangements. Part of the clones is not present; checked against another copy, under half of the missing clones reflect an unresolved V gene, and the others are unexplained. V and J calls and clone size are given by that table; D and trimming were obtained from the DNA. The table for this sample lists about 200,000 clones; roughly 85% of them were counted only once. The ten largest clones add up to 1.5% to 2% of the sample.

Trimmed from V: 4 bases; trimmed from J: 2 bases; junction bases lacking a gene match: 1. The germline V gene (reference sequence) provides CDR1 SGHNT and CDR2 YYREEE. The CDR3 runs 13 residues from the cysteine to the phenylalanine. Solely the CDR3 DNA is kept, with 39 bases framed from the first base. The cohort comprised 666 healthy bone marrow donors. At the time of sampling, all cohort members were nominally healthy, though unrecorded immune exposures were likely present. The donor tested CMV seronegative, placing the donor among the 300 to 450 seronegative members of the cohort. Each donor provided a peripheral blood sample, and peripheral blood mononuclear cells were used for TCR beta sequencing. Genomic DNA was extracted from the blood cell samples with the Qiagen DNeasy Blood Extraction Kit.

This sequence was found in a woman between 18 and 29 years old in good health and CMV-seronegative. The sample comprised PBMCs. The rearranged segments are TRBV5-4 and TRBJ2-7; 9 bases in the middle match TRBD1. The CDR3 loop reads CASSGQGTYEQYF. The DNA is as follows: TGTGCCAGCAGCGGACAGGGGACCTACGAGCAGTACTTC.